Below, 28 T cell receptor beta chains from the same sample are listed, as sequenced in a study of blood T cell repertoires in COVID-19. The method was immunoSEQ multiplex PCR; TCRdb's version includes in-frame clones alone and lacks a portion of them. The profile shows over 150,000 clones, approximately 84% of them singletons. Sequencing input: PBMCs or T cells enriched from blood (not recorded which). These receptors were collected from a woman aged 45-65 years who had recovered from COVID-19.

This rearrangement joins TRBV10-3 to TRBJ2-3; TRBD2 matches at 11 bases. The CDR3 loop spans 20 amino acids. Per the germline V gene, CDR1 is ENHRY and CDR2 is SYGVKD. After removal of 0 bases from V and 2 bases from J, the junction contained 13 bases not matched to a gene. CDR3 sequence: CAISESRLAGGPQSTDTQYF. CDR3 nucleotides: TGTGCCATCAGTGAGTCAAGGCTAGCGGGAGGTCCCCAGTCCACAGATACGCAGTATTTT.

The rearrangement links TRBV7-9 to TRBJ2-7; D might be TRBD1 (5 bases). The germline V and J ends were trimmed by 1 base and 7 bases, with 11 bases remaining between them. Germline assignment: CDR1 SEHNR and CDR2 FQNEAQ (reference sequence). The CDR3 is made up of 13 amino acids. CDR3 sequence (DNA): TGTGCCAGCAGCTTAGTAGGGGTGGGGGAGCAGTACTTC. Its translation is CASSLVGVGEQYF.

The rearrangement uses TRBV28 and TRBJ2-1, with TRBD2 matching 8 bases. The V and J ends lost 7 bases and 5 bases, in that order; junction bases with no gene match: 31. CDR3 length: 22 amino acids. Per the germline V gene, CDR1 is MDHEN and CDR2 is SYDVKM. CDR3 sequence (DNA): TGTGCCAGCACGACCCCGCCCGGGACTAGAGACTTTAAGGGTGGGGTACACAATGAGCAGTTCTTC. Translating it yields CASTTPPGTRDFKGGVHNEQFF. The complete variable domain, with remaining parts taken from reference TRBV28 and TRBJ2-1, reads DVKVTQSSRYLVKRTGEKVFLECVQDMDHENMFWYRQDPGLGLRLIYFSYDVKMKEKGDIPEGYSVSREKKERFSLILESASTNQTSMYLCASTTPPGTRDFKGGVHNEQFFGPGTRLTVL.

The V call is TRBV21-1, the J call TRBJ1-2; the D call of TRBD1 is as the table states it, not checked on the DNA. TRBV21-1 counts as a pseudogene. The CDR3 is 12 residues long. The DNA of the CDR3 is TGTGCCAGCAGCAAATCAGGGTGTGGCTACACCTTC. Protein sequence: CASSKSGCGYTF.

V and J are TRBV19 and TRBJ1-1; D may be TRBD1 (5 bases). Trimming took 4 bases from V and 4 from J, leaving 10 bases between them. The germline V gene encodes CDR1 LNHDA and CDR2 SQIVND (reference sequence). This CDR3 is 13 amino acids long. The CDR3 protein is CASSTLTVTEAFF. DNA of the CDR3: TGTGCCAGTAGTACCCTGACAGTCACTGAAGCTTTCTTT.

The rearrangement uses TRBV7-8 and TRBJ1-2; possibly TRBD1 for D (6 bases). The CDR3 is 13 residues long. The germline V gene has CDR1 SGHVS and CDR2 FQNEAQ. Trimming stripped 5 bases from V and 4 bases from J, with 11 bases between. CDR3 sequence (DNA): TGTGCCAGCAGCGTGGGGACAACCTATGGCTACACCTTC. Its protein is CASSVGTTYGYTF.

The chain has TRBV10-3 and TRBJ1-2; 7 nucleotides agree with TRBD1. Germline CDR1 is ENHRY and CDR2 is SYGVKD. Trimming cost V 2 bases and J 3 bases; bases outside gene matches: 3. The CDR3 sequence is 14 residues long. The CDR3 DNA is TGTGCCATCAGTGAGGGGACAGCTGACTATGGCTACACCTTC. Its translation: CAISEGTADYGYTF.

The chain combines TRBV28 with TRBJ2-5; the D is unclear. The CDR3 contains 13 residues. V lost 3 bases and J 3 bases, leaving 8 bases between the germline ends. From germline, CDR1 is MDHEN and CDR2 SYDVKM. This CDR3 is CASSLVAKETQYF. CDR3 DNA: TGTGCCAGCAGTTTGGTCGCGAAAGAGACCCAGTACTTC.

The chain combines TRBV12-5 with TRBJ2-3; 12 bases map to TRBD2. Germline CDR1 and CDR2: LGHNT and FRNRAP. V shed 6 bases and J 0 bases; nucleotides not matched to a gene: 4. The CDR3 has 16 residues. CDR3 in amino acids: CASGGLAGVSTDTQYF. The CDR3 region has the DNA TGTGCTAGTGGGGGACTAGCGGGCGTGAGCACAGATACGCAGTATTTT.

The V gene is TRBV11-3, the J gene TRBJ2-7; the D gene is possibly TRBD2 (7 bases). This CDR3 spans 19 amino acids. Looked up from germline, CDR1 is SGHNT and CDR2 is YENEEA. The V and J ends lost 0 bases and 3 bases respectively, with 24 bases between them. CDR3 sequence: CASSLDLRGGAGAFYEQYF. Here the CDR3 DNA reads TGTGCCAGCAGCTTAGATCTCAGGGGAGGGGCGGGAGCCTTCTACGAGCAGTACTTC.

The rearrangement joins TRBV18 to TRBJ2-5; D is undetermined. Per the germline V gene, CDR1 is KGHSH and CDR2 is LQKENI. V gave up 7 bases and J gave up 4 bases, with 7 bases separating them. This CDR3 contains 11 residues. The CDR3 loop reads CASFLPETQYF. CDR3 nucleotide sequence: TGTGCCAGCTTCCTCCCAGAGACCCAGTACTTC.

The rearrangement links TRBV30 to TRBJ1-2; a possible D gene is TRBD1 (5 bases). Looked up from germline, CDR1 is GTSNPN and CDR2 is SVGIG (reference sequence). The CDR3 spans 14 residues. Trimming took off 2 bases at V and 5 bases at J, with 15 bases between the two ends. The CDR3, as DNA: TGTGCCTGGAGTAGTACAGACAGTTCTTATGGCTACACCTTC. Translation: CAWSSTDSSYGYTF. The variable domain in full, with the rest retrieved from reference TRBV30 and TRBJ1-2, is SQTIHQWPATLVQPVGSPLSLECTVEGTSNPNLYWYRQAAGRGLQLLFYSVGIGQISSEVPQNLSASRPQDRQFILSSKKLLLSDSGFYLCAWSSTDSSYGYTFGSGTRLTVV.

The chain carries TRBV6-4 and TRBJ2-7; 10 bases agree with TRBD2. Germline V gene lookup returns CDR1 MRHNA and CDR2 SNTAGT. The CDR3 is 15 residues long. The J segment lost 4 bases and the V segment lost 0 bases, leaving 3 bases of the junction unmatched. DNA for the CDR3: TGTGCCAGCAGTGACTCGGTTAGCGGGAGGTACGAGCAGTACTTC. It encodes CASSDSVSGRYEQYF.

The chain couples TRBV25-1 to TRBJ1-2; the match to TRBD1 covers 7 bases. Germline V gene lookup returns CDR1 MGHDK and CDR2 SYGVNS. Trimming took 4 bases from V and 0 from J; bases not matched to a gene: 11. The CDR3 has 17 amino acids. Written as DNA, the CDR3 is TGTGCCAGCAGTGGGGGGACAGTGGATCTCTCTAACTATGGCTACACCTTC. Translating gives CASSGGTVDLSNYGYTF.

This chain connects TRBV19 to TRBJ2-7, with 8 bases lining up with TRBD2. The CDR3 is 18 amino acids. Looked up from germline, CDR1 is LNHDA and CDR2 is SQIVND (reference sequence). V shed 3 bases, J shed 3 bases, and the junction held 16 bases outside the gene matches. CDR3 in DNA: TGTGCCAGTAGTATCGGGTATCCAGGAGCGGGAGTTATCTACGAGCAGTACTTC. Its protein product is CASSIGYPGAGVIYEQYF.

CDR3 bases: TGTGCCAGCAGCCCTTCCTTTCGCGAGCAGTACTTC. Amino acid sequence: CASSPSFREQYF. V gene TRBV7-9 combines with J gene TRBJ2-7, with no clear D. CDR3 size: 12 residues. In germline, CDR1 is SEHNR, CDR2 FQNEAQ (reference sequence). The V gene lost 5 bases and the J gene lost 6 bases, with 11 bases spanning the gap.

The chain recombines TRBV24-1 with TRBJ1-5; 7 bases map to TRBD1. Germline loops: CDR1 KGHDR, CDR2 SFDVKD. This CDR3 has 16 residues. J lost 5 bases, V lost 4 bases, and 10 bases had no gene match. CDR3 nucleotides: TGTGCCACCAGTGAAGCCGGCACAGGGGAATATCAGCCCCAGCATTTT. This encodes CATSEAGTGEYQPQHF.

This clone has just a few counts. The chain recombines TRBV7-2 with TRBJ1-2; weak D call: TRBD1 (5 bases). From germline, CDR1 is SGHTA and CDR2 FQGNSA. The CDR3 extends over 14 amino acids. V lost 3 bases and J lost 7, with 15 bases in between. The CDR3 DNA follows: TGTGCCAGCAGCTTCAGACAGCCTATGTTTGGCTACACCTTC. It is translated as CASSFRQPMFGYTF.

This chain uses TRBV5-4 with TRBJ1-1, with a weak D call TRBD1 (5 bases). Germline CDR1 reads SGHNT; CDR2 reads YYREEE (reference sequence). V was trimmed by 5 bases and J by 3 bases, leaving 8 bases between them. This CDR3 contains 12 residues. The CDR3 loop reads CASSQGYTEAFF. The DNA of the CDR3 is TGTGCCAGCAGTCAGGGATACACTGAAGCTTTCTTT.

CDR3 nucleotide sequence: TGTGCCAGCTCACCAAGAGGGCGTGAGGACTATGGCTACACCTTC. Its protein is CASSPRGREDYGYTF. This rearrangement joins TRBV18 to TRBJ1-2; D is uncertain. V lost 2 bases and J 3 bases, leaving 13 bases between the germline ends. Germline V lookup: CDR1 KGHSH, CDR2 LQKENI. This CDR3 has 15 residues.

J is TRBJ2-3 and V is TRBV6-4, with 10 positions matching TRBD2. This CDR3 spans 15 amino acids. Looked up from germline, CDR1 is MRHNA and CDR2 is SNTAGT. V was pared by 4 bases and J by 6 bases, with 7 bases of the junction left unmatched. The CDR3 bases are TGTGCCAGCAGTGTGCAAGCGGGAGGGATGGATACGCAGTATTTT. Encoded protein: CASSVQAGGMDTQYF.

The chain recombines TRBV12-3 or TRBV12-4 with TRBJ2-1; no reliable D call. The length of the CDR3 is 13 residues. Trimming removed 2 bases at V and 1 base at J, with 3 bases between. The CDR3 protein is CASSLQSYNEQFF. DNA for the CDR3: TGTGCCAGCAGTTTACAATCCTACAATGAGCAGTTCTTC.

This chain links TRBV5-4 with TRBJ2-2; TRBD2 matches at 11 bases. J gave up 4 bases and V 2 bases, and 1 base lay outside the gene matches. The CDR3 has 15 amino acids. Germline values: CDR1 SGHNT, CDR2 YYREEE (reference sequence). The CDR3 DNA is TGTGCCAGCAGCTTTACTAGCGGGGGCACCGGGGAGCTGTTTTTT. This codes for CASSFTSGGTGELFF.

The chain is built from TRBV29-1 and TRBJ1-1; D unclear. CDR3 length: 14 residues. V lost 4 bases to trimming and J lost 0 bases, with 12 bases between them. Germline CDR1 reads SQVTM; CDR2 reads ANQGSEA. CDR3 sequence: CSVGADTLNTEAFF. CDR3 coding DNA: TGCAGCGTTGGGGCCGACACGTTGAACACTGAAGCTTTCTTT.

The CDR3 DNA sequence: TGCGCCAGCAGCCGGGACAGGGGCACCGGGGAGCTGTTTTTT. Its translation is CASSRDRGTGELFF. The J gene is TRBJ2-2, the V gene TRBV10-1, with TRBD1 matching 10 bases. CDR1 is WNHNN and CDR2 is SYGVQD in the germline V gene (reference sequence). The CDR3 covers 14 residues. The V and J ends lost 6 bases and 4 bases, in that order; junction bases with no gene match: 2.

CDR3 loop: CASSLQGSEQFF. CDR3 sequence (DNA): TGTGCCAGCAGCCTTCAGGGTAGTGAGCAGTTCTTC. The chain uses TRBV7-9 and TRBJ2-1; D may be TRBD1 (5 bases). Germline CDR1 reads SEHNR; CDR2 reads FQNEAQ (reference sequence). The V end lost 5 bases, the J end lost 9 bases, and 11 bases lay between the germline ends. This CDR3 has 12 amino acids.

This sequence joins TRBV3-1 (or the pseudogene TRBV3-2) and TRBJ2-7; the match to TRBD1 covers 8 bases. V gave up 4 bases and J gave up 1 base; unmatched junction bases: 6. This CDR3 spans 15 amino acids. Germline-derived CDR1 and CDR2 are LGHDT and YNNKEL (reference sequence). The CDR3 nucleotides are TGTGCCAGCAGCCGGCCAGGGGGCTATTCCTACGAGCAGTACTTC. Encoded protein: CASSRPGGYSYEQYF.

The gene calls are TRBV18 and TRBJ1-1; the match to TRBD1 covers 9 bases. J lost 5 bases, V lost 6 bases, and 7 bases had no gene match. Germline values: CDR1 KGHSH, CDR2 LQKENI. CDR3 length: 14 residues. CDR3: CASSLTGGGTEAFF. The CDR3 nucleotides read TGTGCCAGCTCCCTGACAGGGGGAGGTACTGAAGCTTTCTTT.